The 9 T cell receptor beta chains below were found in one sample sequenced in a study of blood T cell repertoires in COVID-19. Generated by immunoSEQ multiplex PCR, the TCRdb table keeps only in-frame clones and is missing some. Of 200,000 to 250,000 clones in the sample, almost 85% were seen once. The sequencing sample was made of peripheral blood. Every receptor here comes from an elderly woman with acute or convalescent COVID-19.

The chain's CDR3 is CASSSDRGGGTEAFF. Here the CDR3 DNA reads TGCGCCAGCAGCTCAGACAGGGGCGGGGGCACTGAAGCTTTCTTT. The rearrangement joins TRBV5-1 to TRBJ1-1; 8 bases line up with TRBD1. CDR3 length: 15 residues. In germline, CDR1 is SGHRS, CDR2 YFSETQ. Trimming took 3 bases from V and 4 from J; bases not matched to a gene: 8.

The CDR3 protein is CASSLSEIAGELFF. As DNA, the CDR3 is TGTGCCAGCAGCTTGTCTGAGATTGCCGGGGAGCTGTTTTTT. The rearrangement joins TRBV5-4 to TRBJ2-2; D uncertain. Trimming cost V 1 base and J 6 bases, with 10 bases left between them. The CDR3 spans 14 residues. The germline V gene has CDR1 SGHNT and CDR2 YYREEE (reference sequence). Looking up the rest from reference TRBV5-4 and TRBJ2-2 gives the full variable domain: ETGVTQSPTHLIKTRGQQVTLRCSSQSGHNTVSWYQQALGQGPQFIFQYYREEENGRGNFPPRFSGLQFPNYSSELNVNALELDDSALYLCASSLSEIAGELFFGEGSRLTVL.

The chain employs TRBV10-1 and TRBJ2-2, with TRBD2 matching over 15 bases. The CDR3 totals 19 residues. Germline values: CDR1 WNHNN, CDR2 SYGVQD (reference sequence). Trimming at V came to 10 bases and at J to 0 bases, leaving 12 bases not matched to a gene. As DNA, the CDR3 is TGCGCCACTAAACCGGGACTAGCGGGAGGCCTTGCGAACACCGGGGAGCTGTTTTTT. It yields the protein CATKPGLAGGLANTGELFF.

This clone came up a few times. The chain's CDR3 is CASSTGLEQYF. CDR3 sequence (DNA): TGTGCCAGCAGTACAGGGCTCGAGCAGTACTTC. This sequence joins TRBV25-1 and TRBJ2-7; possibly TRBD1 for D (6 bases). V was cut by 5 bases and J by 6 bases, with 8 bases left in between. In germline, CDR1 is MGHDK, CDR2 SYGVNS. The CDR3 runs to 11 residues.

The genes are TRBV7-8 and TRBJ2-3; 12 nucleotides align to TRBD2. This CDR3 comprises 18 residues. The junction had 9 bases not matched to a gene; V was cut back by 5 bases and J by 0 bases. From germline, CDR1 is SGHVS and CDR2 FQNEAQ. CDR3 protein: CASSPSSGGATSTDTQYF. In DNA, the CDR3 is TGTGCCAGCAGCCCTTCTAGCGGGGGGGCCACTAGCACAGATACGCAGTATTTT.

The chain combines TRBV28 with TRBJ2-5, with D maybe TRBD2 (5 bases). Germline CDR1 and CDR2: MDHEN and SYDVKM. This CDR3 comprises 18 residues. V lost 5 bases to trimming and J lost 0 bases, with 22 bases between them. The CDR3 nucleotides are TGTGCCAGCAGTCCCGGGTGGCGGGCGTATGGTAACCAAGAGACCCAGTACTTC. It translates to CASSPGWRAYGNQETQYF.

The chain links TRBV18 to TRBJ1-2; D is possibly TRBD1 (5 bases). Germline CDR1 KGHSH, CDR2 LQKENI. The CDR3 is made up of 15 amino acids. The V gene lost 5 bases and the J gene lost 5 bases, with 18 bases spanning the gap. CDR3 sequence (DNA): TGTGCCAGCTCAACTTACGCAGAAAAGGGGTATGGCTACACCTTC. Its translation: CASSTYAEKGYGYTF.

The V call is TRBV19, the J call TRBJ1-2, with 8 nucleotides matching TRBD1. CDR3 size: 15 residues. Per germline, CDR1 LNHDA and CDR2 SQIVND (reference sequence). V dropped 4 bases and J dropped 2; count of bases not matched to a gene: 6. The CDR3 reads CASSTPGQANYGYTF. The CDR3 DNA sequence: TGTGCCAGTAGTACCCCGGGACAGGCGAACTATGGCTACACCTTC.

V gene TRBV19 combines with J gene TRBJ1-2, with D possibly matching TRBD1 (6 bases). The CDR3 loop spans 15 amino acids. Trimming left V 4 bases short and J 7 bases short, with 19 bases between. Germline V lookup: CDR1 LNHDA, CDR2 SQIVND (reference sequence). The CDR3 bases are TGTGCCAGTAGTAAGTGGGACACTCGAATGGTTGGCTACACCTTC. This translates into CASSKWDTRMVGYTF.